This TCR beta chain was sequenced for a study of T cell responses to AZD1222 COVID-19 vaccine. Libraries were prepared by immunoSEQ multiplex PCR; TCRdb keeps only in-frame clonotypes and omits some of them. The table shows some 95,000 clones, with roughly 85% occurring only once. Notes on this clone: The antigen remains unidentified.

Broader study findings: Donors, mostly white British, included more females; clonal diversity was possibly underestimated. Spike was spanned by vaccine-associated CD4 TCRs, which were dominant at 160-218 and 743-854. Unmutated variant regions are reportedly the target of nearly half of TCRs that are spike-specific.

Per germline, CDR1 SGHRS and CDR2 YFSETQ. CDR3 length: 13 amino acids. V was shortened by 4 bases and J by 8 bases, with 12 bases between the two germline ends. The rearrangement uses TRBV5-1 and TRBJ1-4; D might be TRBD1 (5 bases). Specimen: peripheral blood, collected on day 0 of AZD1222 vaccination. The clonotype comes from an adult in good health. The CDR3 sequence is CASSGGAEEKLFF. The CDR3 DNA reads TGCGCCAGCAGCGGCGGGGCCGAAGAAAAACTGTTTTTT.